The 27 T cell receptor beta chains in this list originate from one sample, sequenced in a study of metastatic and nonmetastatic thyroid tumors (dated by TCRdb to 2019 to 2021). Before undergoing thyroid surgery, none of the patients had been given any kind of treatment. Library preparation used PCR. The sequencer listed for this sample is Illumina HiSeq 4000. The public sequencing data were trimmed at Q25 with fastp and processed into clonotypes with MiXCR by TCRdb, which kept only in-frame beta chains. The sample has tens of thousands of clones on record, 20% to 25% of them singletons. Around two fifths of the sample is taken by the ten largest. The specimen sequenced was blood. These receptors were obtained from a female donor with papillary thyroid cancer or a benign thyroid nodule (not recorded which). Some clones in this sample may be carry-over from other donors' samples.

This clone was detected many times. The V call is TRBV20-1, the J call TRBJ2-7; D is ambiguous. V lost 3 bases, J lost 0 bases, and 15 bases lay in between. This CDR3 has 15 residues. Germline CDR1 reads DFQATT; CDR2 reads SNEGSKA (reference sequence). CDR3 DNA sequence: TGCAGTGCTAGCTCTGCGACCAGCAGCTCCTACGAGCAGTACTTC. Encoded protein: CSASSATSSSYEQYF.

Judged by abundance, this clone is medium-sized. The chain links TRBV27 to TRBJ2-7; 8 bases align to TRBD1. Trimming at V came to 2 bases and at J to 5 bases, leaving 8 bases not matched to a gene. Germline CDR1 MNHEY, CDR2 SMNVEV (reference sequence). This CDR3 is built from 15 residues. Here the CDR3 reads CASSLADRESNEQYF. The CDR3 region has the DNA TGTGCCAGCAGTTTAGCGGACAGGGAATCTAACGAGCAGTACTTC.

V usage is TRBV6-6 and J usage is TRBJ2-1; 7 nucleotides match TRBD2. Germline values: CDR1 MNHNY, CDR2 SVGAGI (reference sequence). Trimming removed 6 bases from V and 7 bases from J; junction bases left unmatched: 12. This CDR3 has 15 residues. The CDR3 DNA sequence: TGTGCCAGCAGCCACGGACTAGAGGCCGAGAATGAGCAGTTCTTC. This codes for CASSHGLEAENEQFF.

The chain joins TRBV5-1 to TRBJ2-6; D not resolved. CDR1 is SGHRS and CDR2 is YFSETQ in the germline V gene. The CDR3 consists of 16 residues. The germline V and J ends were trimmed by 0 bases and 0 bases, with 7 bases remaining between them. This CDR3 reads CASSLVGASGANVLTF. DNA of the CDR3: TGCGCCAGCAGCTTGGTCGGTGCCTCTGGGGCCAACGTCCTGACTTTC. Full variable domain (remainder filled in from reference TRBV5-1 and TRBJ2-6): KAGVTQTPRYLIKTRGQQVTLSCSPISGHRSVSWYQQTPGQGLQFLFEYFSETQRNKGNFPGRFSGRQFSNSRSEMNVSTLELGDSALYLCASSLVGASGANVLTFGAGSRLTVL.

Ten or more counts support this clone. The chain recombines TRBV20-1 with TRBJ2-1, with D unresolved. In germline, CDR1 is DFQATT, CDR2 SNEGSKA (reference sequence). V lost 3 bases to trimming and J lost 2 bases, with 20 bases between them. The CDR3 spans 17 residues. The CDR3 DNA reads TGCAGTGCTAGGGACCCGTCTCCGGGCCGCGCCTACAATGAGCAGTTCTTC. This codes for CSARDPSPGRAYNEQFF.

The chain has TRBV5-5 and TRBJ2-7; D call uncertain. The V end lost 0 bases, the J end lost 0 bases, and 10 bases lay between the germline ends. The CDR3 covers 15 residues. Germline CDR1 SGHKS, CDR2 YYEKEE (reference sequence). CDR3 residues: CASSLAFGSSYEQYF. DNA of the CDR3: TGTGCCAGCAGCTTGGCATTTGGGTCCTCCTACGAGCAGTACTTC.

This chain uses TRBV10-3 with TRBJ2-3; D is unresolved. The CDR3 has 14 amino acids. Germline-derived CDR1 and CDR2 are ENHRY and SYGVKD. V gave up 9 bases and J gave up 6 bases, with 19 bases separating them. CDR3 coding DNA: TGTGCCATTTCTGACGGCCCAGGATCCGATACGCAGTATTTT. It yields the protein CAISDGPGSDTQYF.

This clone was detected ten times or more. The chain has TRBV7-9 and TRBJ2-1, with a possible D match to TRBD1 (6 bases). The germline gives CDR1 SEHNR, CDR2 FQNEAQ (reference sequence). The CDR3 contains 18 residues. Trimming took 1 base from V and 5 from J, leaving 21 bases between them. CDR3 nucleotide sequence: TGTGCCAGCAGCTTAGTAGGACAGAGGGCAATCGCTAACAATGAGCAGTTCTTC. Amino acid sequence: CASSLVGQRAIANNEQFF.

This chain links TRBV7-6 with TRBJ1-2, with D tentatively TRBD1 (5 bases). The ends were cut back, 3 bases at V and 7 bases at J, with 9 bases in the middle. This CDR3 spans 12 amino acids. Germline assignment: CDR1 SGHVS and CDR2 FNYEAQ. CDR3 sequence reads: CASSFGGGGYTF. The DNA of the CDR3 is TGTGCCAGCAGCTTCGGGGGTGGTGGCTACACCTTC.

This clone was counted at least ten times. The rearrangement links TRBV6-1 to TRBJ2-7; 8 bases match TRBD1. The germline gives CDR1 MNHNS, CDR2 SASEGT. The ends lost 7 bases at V and 2 bases at J; junction bases unmatched: 10. The CDR3 sequence is 15 residues long. CDR3 DNA sequence: TGTGCCAGCACCGACAGGGGCTTTACTACCTACGAGCAGTACTTC. It translates to CASTDRGFTTYEQYF.

This clone has a count of ten or more. The same CDR3 is also encoded by other DNA sequences in this sample. The chain has TRBV20-1 and TRBJ1-2; 10 bases agree with TRBD1. Losses at the gene ends were 6 bases for V and 0 bases for J; bases not matched to a gene: 4. The V gene's germline CDR1 is DFQATT and CDR2 SNEGSKA (reference sequence). CDR3 size: 14 residues. In DNA, the CDR3 is TGCAGTGCCGGGACAGGGGCGTCTAACTATGGCTACACCTTC. Translation: CSAGTGASNYGYTF.

This clone was counted many times. The genes are TRBV4-2 and TRBJ2-2, with 12 bases identical to TRBD2. Germline V lookup: CDR1 LGHNA, CDR2 YNFKEQ. V trimming: 4 bases; J trimming: 0 bases; junction bases outside the gene matches: 3. The CDR3 loop spans 17 amino acids. Here the CDR3 reads CASSRTSGDPNTGELFF. The CDR3, as DNA: TGTGCCAGCAGCCGGACTAGCGGGGACCCGAACACCGGGGAGCTGTTTTTT.

This clone was observed at least ten times. Other DNA sequences of this sample code for an identical CDR3. The chain employs TRBV20-1 and TRBJ2-3; no reliable D call. The CDR3 consists of 13 residues. Looked up from germline, CDR1 is DFQATT and CDR2 is SNEGSKA (reference sequence). The V and J ends lost 2 bases and 1 base respectively, with 7 bases between them. The CDR3 DNA reads as TGCAGTGCTAGATGGCTCGGCACAGATACGCAGTATTTT. It codes for CSARWLGTDTQYF.

This clone has a handful of counts. Its ends do not fully match the called genes, so a read error is possible. V gene TRBV6-2 or TRBV6-3 combines with J gene TRBJ2-1; D is ambiguous. CDR1 and CDR2 from the germline V gene are MNHEY and SVGEGT. This CDR3 has 17 residues. The chain's CDR3 is CASSSSSWRNAYNEQLF. The CDR3, as DNA: TGTGCCAGCAGTTCCAGTAGTTGGCGGAACGCCTACAATGAGCAGCTCTTC.

This clone was recorded at least ten times. This specimen includes other DNA sequences encoding the same CDR3. This chain connects TRBV20-1 to TRBJ1-1; a weak D match, TRBD1 (6 bases). Germline V gene data show CDR1 as DFQATT and CDR2 as SNEGSKA (reference sequence). The CDR3 sequence is 14 residues long. Trimming stripped 7 bases from V and 0 bases from J, with 15 bases between. The CDR3 here is CSETGTSMNTEAFF. The CDR3 DNA follows: TGCAGTGAAACAGGGACGTCGATGAACACTGAAGCTTTCTTT.

This clone was observed at least ten times. V and J are TRBV19 and TRBJ2-5, with TRBD2 as a possible D gene (6 bases). V lost 5 bases to trimming and J lost 5 bases, with 18 bases between them. CDR3 size: 15 residues. From germline, CDR1 is LNHDA and CDR2 SQIVND (reference sequence). CDR3 residues: CASSSGLNNRETQYF. CDR3 nucleotide sequence: TGTGCCAGTAGTTCGGGACTCAACAATCGGGAGACCCAGTACTTC. Complete variable domain (other parts from reference TRBV19 and TRBJ2-5): DGGITQSPKYLFRKEGQNVTLSCEQNLNHDAMYWYRQDPGQGLRLIYYSQIVNDFQKGDIAEGYSVSREKKESFPLTVTSAQKNPTAFYLCASSSGLNNRETQYFGPGTRLLVL.

This clone was recorded at least ten times. This sequence joins TRBV19 and TRBJ1-1; D remains ambiguous. Trimming pared 6 bases from V and 4 bases from J, leaving 9 bases between. This CDR3 is built from 12 residues. From germline, CDR1 is LNHDA and CDR2 SQIVND (reference sequence). Here the CDR3 reads CASSQGSTEAFF. CDR3 nucleotide sequence: TGTGCCAGTAGCCAAGGAAGCACTGAAGCTTTCTTT. The whole variable domain, remainder taken from reference TRBV19 and TRBJ1-1, is DGGITQSPKYLFRKEGQNVTLSCEQNLNHDAMYWYRQDPGQGLRLIYYSQIVNDFQKGDIAEGYSVSREKKESFPLTVTSAQKNPTAFYLCASSQGSTEAFFGQGTRLTVV.

At least ten counts were recorded for this clone. The chain couples TRBV5-6 to TRBJ2-1; the match to TRBD1 covers 7 bases. The length of the CDR3 is 16 residues. V was clipped by 5 bases and J by 2 bases; unmatched bases: 10. Germline CDR1 is SGHDT and CDR2 is YYEEEE. CDR3 residues: CASRIDRTGPYNEQFF. As DNA, the CDR3 is TGTGCCAGCAGGATCGACCGGACAGGCCCCTACAATGAGCAGTTCTTC.

This clone was detected many times. The chain carries TRBV29-1 and TRBJ1-4; 7 bases are shared with TRBD1. Trimming removed 4 bases from V and 1 base from J; junction bases left unmatched: 6. The CDR3 extends over 15 amino acids. The germline V gene has CDR1 SQVTM and CDR2 ANQGSEA. The CDR3: CSVGRGRLTNEKLFF. In DNA, the CDR3 is TGCAGCGTTGGAAGGGGGCGGTTAACTAATGAAAAACTGTTTTTT.

The table lists this clone with many counts. The chain combines TRBV15 with TRBJ2-1; tentative D call: TRBD2 (5 bases). V lost 4 bases, J lost 0 bases, and 7 bases lay in between. The germline V gene has CDR1 LNHNV and CDR2 YYDKDF (reference sequence). The length of the CDR3 is 14 residues. The CDR3 loop reads CATSTGSSYNEQFF. The CDR3, as DNA: TGTGCCACCAGCACGGGGAGCTCCTACAATGAGCAGTTCTTC.

The V gene is TRBV7-8, the J gene TRBJ2-2, with a weak D call TRBD1 (6 bases). The CDR3 sequence is 15 residues long. Germline loops: CDR1 SGHVS, CDR2 FQNEAQ. V lost 2 bases to trimming and J lost 1 base, with 8 bases between them. The DNA of the CDR3 is TGTGCCAGCAGCTTACGGGACAAGAACACCGGGGAGCTGTTTTTT. It encodes CASSLRDKNTGELFF.

This clone has just a few counts. The chain employs TRBV12-3 or TRBV12-4 and TRBJ2-2, with 9 bases that match TRBD1. The V and J ends lost 5 bases and 1 base, in that order; junction bases with no gene match: 8. The CDR3 extends over 17 amino acids. The CDR3: CASSKGQGLGNTGELFF. The CDR3 DNA is TGTGCCAGCAGTAAAGGACAGGGGTTGGGGAACACCGGGGAGCTGTTTTTT.

The genes are TRBV6-1 and TRBJ1-2; 7 bases match TRBD1. The J segment lost 4 bases and the V segment lost 7 bases, leaving 18 bases of the junction unmatched. The germline V gene encodes CDR1 MNHNS and CDR2 SASEGT. This CDR3 is 17 amino acids long. DNA of the CDR3: TGTGCCAGCATCCAAGGGGGCAGGGGACACTGGGGCTATGGCTACACCTTC. Translating gives CASIQGGRGHWGYGYTF.

This clone came up a few times. The V call is TRBV6-5, the J call TRBJ1-2; D is perhaps TRBD1 (6 bases). Trimming pared 2 bases from V and 0 bases from J, leaving 16 bases between. The CDR3 length is 17 residues. Germline CDR1 is MNHEY and CDR2 is SVGAGI. The CDR3 here is CASSYGGRQYPNYGYTF. Here the CDR3 DNA reads TGTGCCAGCAGTTACGGGGGCAGACAGTATCCTAACTATGGCTACACCTTC.

This clone was found many times. The chain joins TRBV5-1 to TRBJ2-3; TRBD2 might be the D (6 bases). This CDR3 is 17 amino acids long. The V gene's germline CDR1 is SGHRS and CDR2 YFSETQ. The V and J ends lost 2 bases and 1 base respectively, with 17 bases between them. The CDR3 loop reads CASSFAYQGGGTDTQYF. CDR3 bases: TGCGCCAGCAGCTTTGCGTACCAGGGAGGAGGCACAGATACGCAGTATTTT. Combining the CDR3 with reference TRBV5-1 and TRBJ2-3 gives the whole variable domain KAGVTQTPRYLIKTRGQQVTLSCSPISGHRSVSWYQQTPGQGLQFLFEYFSETQRNKGNFPGRFSGRQFSNSRSEMNVSTLELGDSALYLCASSFAYQGGGTDTQYFGPGTRLTVL.

Notes on this clone: One junction end disagrees with the germline gene, perhaps due to a read error. Other DNA sequences in the same sample also yield this CDR3. The V and J genes are TRBV5-1 and TRBJ2-2; 9 bases align to TRBD1. This CDR3 contains 15 residues. Germline V gene sequence: CDR1 SGHRS, CDR2 YFSETQ. The CDR3 nucleotides are TGTGCAAGCAGCTGGGGACAGGGCTACACCGGGGAGCTGTTTTTT. Residues: CASSWGQGYTGELFF.

J is TRBJ2-7 and V is TRBV20-1; 13 bases are shared with TRBD2. V lost 6 bases and J lost 5; bases outside the gene matches: 10. Germline V gives CDR1 DFQATT, CDR2 SNEGSKA (reference sequence). The CDR3 length is 15 residues. CDR3 sequence: CSAVALAGGPNEQYF. Here the CDR3 DNA reads TGCAGTGCAGTCGCACTAGCGGGGGGGCCGAACGAGCAGTACTTC.